One sample yielded the 23 T cell receptor beta chains listed below, sequenced in a study of circulating tumor DNA in untreated peripheral T-cell lymphoma. Only in-frame clones appear in the TCRdb table, and some are missing; sequencing was by immunoSEQ multiplex PCR. The table lists around 5,000 clones, 60% to 75% of them singletons. The material sequenced was tumor tissue. The receptors here all came from a human donor with peripheral T-cell lymphoma.

The chain combines TRBV28 with TRBJ2-7; D is unresolved. Per germline, CDR1 MDHEN and CDR2 SYDVKM. V was shortened by 1 base and J by 1 base, with 2 bases between the two germline ends. The CDR3 extends over 12 amino acids. CDR3 DNA: TGTGCCAGCAGTTTATCGTCCTACGAGCAGTACTTC. Translating gives CASSLSSYEQYF.

The J gene is TRBJ1-1, the V gene TRBV10-3; 7 nucleotides line up with TRBD1. With 7 bases clipped from V and 5 bases from J, the junction kept 10 bases outside the gene matches. This CDR3 region has 14 residues. The germline gives CDR1 ENHRY, CDR2 SYGVKD. CDR3 in amino acids: CAITEGQKNTEAFF. The CDR3 DNA follows: TGTGCCATCACCGAGGGACAGAAGAATACTGAAGCTTTCTTT.

V is TRBV6-8 and J is TRBJ1-2; no reliable D call. V was shortened by 10 bases and J by 2 bases, with 11 bases between the two germline ends. Germline V gene data show CDR1 as MNHGY and CDR2 as SAAAGT. CDR3 length equals 12 residues. CDR3 bases: TGTGCCATCAGACTAACCAACTATGGCTACACCTTC. Residues: CAIRLTNYGYTF.

The rearrangement joins TRBV19 to TRBJ2-1; perhaps TRBD2 as D (6 bases). CDR3 length equals 14 residues. Germline V lookup: CDR1 LNHDA, CDR2 SQIVND (reference sequence). Between the trimmed V and J ends, which lost 3 bases and 3 bases, there was a span of 9 bases. CDR3 residues: CASSISGNYNEQFF. For the CDR3, the DNA is TGTGCCAGTAGTATTAGCGGTAACTACAATGAGCAGTTCTTC.

The rearrangement links TRBV30 to TRBJ1-2; D uncertain. The V gene lost 0 bases and the J gene lost 8 bases, with 16 bases spanning the gap. Germline values: CDR1 GTSNPN, CDR2 SVGIG (reference sequence). This CDR3 is 14 amino acids long. For the CDR3, the DNA is TGTGCCTGGAGTGTTGCGACGGTCGGCCTGGGCTACACCTTC. Translated, it gives CAWSVATVGLGYTF.

CDR3 loop: CASSLDEGREKLFF. The CDR3 DNA follows: TGTGCCAGCAGCTTAGACGAGGGACGGGAAAAACTGTTTTTT. The chain carries TRBV7-1 and TRBJ1-4; weak D call: TRBD1 (5 bases). TRBV7-1 is noted as an ORF with a role that remains uncertain. There are 14 residues in the CDR3. Trimming pared 4 bases from V and 8 bases from J, leaving 14 bases between.

This clone was seen more than once but under ten times. The J gene is TRBJ1-2, the V gene TRBV28; 9 bases map to TRBD1. Germline V gives CDR1 MDHEN, CDR2 SYDVKM. V shed 5 bases and J 5 bases; nucleotides not matched to a gene: 9. The CDR3 spans 15 residues. CDR3 bases: TGTGCCAGCAGTCTATACCCGGGACAGGGATATGGCTACACCTTC. This gives the protein CASSLYPGQGYGYTF.

The rearrangement joins TRBV19 to TRBJ2-6; D unresolved. The CDR3 is 16 residues long. Germline CDR1 is LNHDA and CDR2 is SQIVND (reference sequence). Between the trimmed V and J ends, which lost 3 bases and 0 bases, there was a span of 9 bases. CDR3 bases: TGTGCCAGTAGTATTATTTTCACCTCTGGGGCCAACGTCCTGACTTTC. Amino acids: CASSIIFTSGANVLTF. The full variable domain, in which reference TRBV19 and TRBJ2-6 provide the parts outside the CDR3, is DGGITQSPKYLFRKEGQNVTLSCEQNLNHDAMYWYRQDPGQGLRLIYYSQIVNDFQKGDIAEGYSVSREKKESFPLTVTSAQKNPTAFYLCASSIIFTSGANVLTFGAGSRLTVL.

This sequence joins TRBV18 and TRBJ2-5; TRBD2 agrees at 9 bases. The V gene end was trimmed by 4 bases and the J gene end by 5 bases; junction bases not matched to a gene: 8. The CDR3 is 15 residues long. Germline CDR1 and CDR2: KGHSH and LQKENI. The CDR3 is CASSLLAGSVETQYF. CDR3 DNA sequence: TGTGCCAGCTCACTCCTAGCGGGATCGGTGGAGACCCAGTACTTC.

This clone was observed a single time. V and J are TRBV23-1 and TRBJ2-3, with D possibly TRBD2 on 6 matching bases. TRBV23-1 has ORF status, its function being uncertain. This CDR3 is built from 17 residues. V lost 6 bases and J 3 bases, leaving 22 bases between the germline ends. The CDR3 DNA is TGCGCCAGCAGCCAAAGATTCGCTAGCGAGGTGACAGATACGCAGTATTTT. The encoded protein is CASSQRFASEVTDTQYF.

The rearrangement links TRBV1 to TRBJ2-3; the table calls TRBD1, which could not be checked here. TRBV1 is noted as a pseudogene. This CDR3 region has 13 residues. CDR3 in DNA: TGCGCCAGCAGCCAAGATGGGCCGTATACGCAGTATTTT. Encoded protein: CASSQDGPYTQYF.

In DNA form, the CDR3 reads TGTGCCAGCTCACTTAAGAGGAGCTTTCGAGAGACCCAGTACTTC. Its translation is CASSLKRSFRETQYF. This chain uses TRBV18 with TRBJ2-5; D is unresolved. Trimming pared 4 bases from V and 4 bases from J, leaving 16 bases between. The CDR3 is made up of 15 amino acids. Germline V gene lookup returns CDR1 KGHSH and CDR2 LQKENI.

This chain links TRBV11-3 with TRBJ2-1; D is possibly TRBD2 (6 bases). CDR1 SGHNT and CDR2 YENEEA come from the germline V gene. The length of the CDR3 is 15 residues. Trimming took 2 bases from V and 6 from J, leaving 14 bases between them. The CDR3 coding sequence is TGTGCCAGCAGCTTATATCTAGCGTCTATCAATGAGCAGTTCTTC. Its protein is CASSLYLASINEQFF.

This clone was found a few times. J is TRBJ1-1 and V is TRBV19; no clear D gene. The V end was cut by 7 bases, the J end by 0 bases, with 15 bases between. This CDR3 contains 15 residues. Germline assignment: CDR1 LNHDA and CDR2 SQIVND (reference sequence). The CDR3 sequence is CASKVGIQMNTEAFF. In DNA, the CDR3 is TGTGCCAGTAAGGTTGGGATTCAAATGAACACTGAAGCTTTCTTT. The complete variable domain, with remaining parts taken from reference TRBV19 and TRBJ1-1, reads DGGITQSPKYLFRKEGQNVTLSCEQNLNHDAMYWYRQDPGQGLRLIYYSQIVNDFQKGDIAEGYSVSREKKESFPLTVTSAQKNPTAFYLCASKVGIQMNTEAFFGQGTRLTVV.

The gene calls are TRBV29-1 and TRBJ1-3; D uncertain. CDR1 and CDR2 (germline): SQVTM, ANQGSEA. The CDR3 spans 15 residues. V lost 4 bases to trimming and J lost 0 bases, with 13 bases between them. DNA of the CDR3: TGCAGCGTTGTAGAACCGCGAAGCTCTGGAAACACCATATATTTT. Protein product: CSVVEPRSSGNTIYF.

This rearrangement joins TRBV11-3 to TRBJ2-3; 10 bases map to TRBD2. CDR1 is SGHNT and CDR2 is YENEEA in the germline V gene. V was clipped by 1 base and J by 6 bases; unmatched bases: 13. This CDR3 comprises 18 residues. In DNA form, the CDR3 reads TGTGCCAGCAGCTTAGGAGCGTCTAGCGGGAGTCAGATGGATACGCAGTATTTT. Its translation: CASSLGASSGSQMDTQYF.

The V gene is TRBV9, the J gene TRBJ2-1, with 7 bases fitting TRBD2. Germline V lookup: CDR1 SGDLS, CDR2 YYNGEE. J gave up 7 bases and V 3 bases, and 19 bases lay outside the gene matches. The CDR3 extends over 18 amino acids. The CDR3 is CASSAPARTGGKENEQFF. In DNA form, the CDR3 reads TGTGCCAGCAGCGCACCTGCACGCACGGGAGGAAAGGAGAATGAGCAGTTCTTC.

The V gene is TRBV11-3, the J gene TRBJ1-2; 8 bases match TRBD1. V lost 5 bases and J lost 4; bases outside the gene matches: 6. Looked up from germline, CDR1 is SGHNT and CDR2 is YENEEA. The CDR3 runs 14 residues. The CDR3 spells CASSVDRASYGYTF. The CDR3 DNA follows: TGTGCCAGCAGCGTGGACAGGGCAAGCTATGGCTACACCTTC.

The chain joins TRBV19 to TRBJ1-1; no definite D call. Trimming left V 5 bases short and J 2 bases short, with 9 bases between. Germline CDR1 reads LNHDA; CDR2 reads SQIVND (reference sequence). The CDR3 is 13 amino acids. CDR3 nucleotides: TGTGCCAGTAGTTGGCAGCCAAACACTGAAGCTTTCTTT. Amino acids: CASSWQPNTEAFF.

J is TRBJ2-3 and V is TRBV18; D uncertain. Trimming pared 0 bases from V and 3 bases from J, leaving 4 bases between. CDR3 length: 13 amino acids. CDR1 KGHSH and CDR2 LQKENI come from the germline V gene. CDR3 region: CASSPPVTDTQYF. The CDR3, as DNA: TGTGCCAGCTCACCACCGGTTACAGATACGCAGTATTTT.

The genes are TRBV11-3 and TRBJ2-6; possible D gene TRBD1, 6 bases. Germline loops: CDR1 SGHNT, CDR2 YENEEA. Trimming left V 5 bases short and J 0 bases short, with 20 bases between. The CDR3 loop spans 19 amino acids. The DNA for the CDR3 is TGTGCCAGCAGCGACTCGAGAAGGGGGTGGGGCTCTGGGGCCAACGTCCTGACTTTC. It translates to CASSDSRRGWGSGANVLTF.

The chain carries TRBV11-3 and TRBJ2-1; 9 nucleotides agree with TRBD1. The V and J ends lost 8 bases and 5 bases, in that order; junction bases with no gene match: 7. The CDR3 loop spans 14 amino acids. Per the germline V gene, CDR1 is SGHNT and CDR2 is YENEEA. The CDR3, as DNA: TGTGCCAGCGCTGGACAGGGGTGGAACAATGAGCAGTTCTTC. It translates to CASAGQGWNNEQFF. Supplemented by reference TRBV11-3 and TRBJ2-1, the full variable domain reads EAGVVQSPRYKIIEKKQPVAFWCNPISGHNTLYWYLQNLGQGPELLIRYENEEAVDDSQLPKDRFSAERLKGVDSTLKIQPAELGDSAVYLCASAGQGWNNEQFFGPGTRLTVL.

The chain combines TRBV25-1 with TRBJ1-5; maybe TRBD1 (5 bases). The V and J ends lost 6 bases and 0 bases respectively, with 12 bases between them. Germline-derived CDR1 and CDR2 are MGHDK and SYGVNS. This CDR3 is 15 amino acids long. CDR3 loop: CASSDSGNSNQPQHF. The DNA of the CDR3 is TGTGCCAGCAGCGACAGTGGAAATAGCAATCAGCCCCAGCATTTT. Filled out from reference TRBV25-1 and TRBJ1-5, the complete variable domain reads EADIYQTPRYLVIGTGKKITLECSQTMGHDKMYWYQQDPGMELHLIHYSYGVNSTEKGDLSSESTVSRIRTEHFPLTLESARPSHTSQYLCASSDSGNSNQPQHFGDGTRLSIL.